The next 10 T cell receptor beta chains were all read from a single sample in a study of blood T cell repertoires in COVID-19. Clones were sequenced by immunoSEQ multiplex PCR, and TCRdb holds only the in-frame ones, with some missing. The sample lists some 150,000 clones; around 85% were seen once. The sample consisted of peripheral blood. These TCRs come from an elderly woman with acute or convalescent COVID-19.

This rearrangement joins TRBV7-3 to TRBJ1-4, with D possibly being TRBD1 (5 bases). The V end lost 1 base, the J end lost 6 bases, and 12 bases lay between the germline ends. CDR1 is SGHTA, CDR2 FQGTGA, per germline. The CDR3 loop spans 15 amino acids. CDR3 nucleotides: TGTGCCAGCAGCTTAATGGGAGGGGTTCATGAAAAACTGTTTTTT. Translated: CASSLMGGVHEKLFF.

The DNA for the CDR3 is TGTGCCAGCAGCCTTAGTACCGGGACTCACAGCACAGATACGCAGTATTTT. It is translated as CASSLSTGTHSTDTQYF. This chain connects TRBV3-1 (or the pseudogene TRBV3-2) to TRBJ2-3; D is perhaps TRBD2 (6 bases). Germline-derived CDR1 and CDR2 are LGHDT and YNNKEL (reference sequence). The CDR3 sequence is 17 residues long. V lost 4 bases, J lost 0 bases, and 17 bases lay in between.

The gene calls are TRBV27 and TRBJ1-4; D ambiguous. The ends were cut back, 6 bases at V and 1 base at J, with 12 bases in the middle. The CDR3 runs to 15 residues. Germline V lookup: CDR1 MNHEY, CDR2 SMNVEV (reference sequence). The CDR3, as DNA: TGTGCCAGCAGGAGCGTCGGGGAAACTAATGAAAAACTGTTTTTT. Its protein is CASRSVGETNEKLFF.

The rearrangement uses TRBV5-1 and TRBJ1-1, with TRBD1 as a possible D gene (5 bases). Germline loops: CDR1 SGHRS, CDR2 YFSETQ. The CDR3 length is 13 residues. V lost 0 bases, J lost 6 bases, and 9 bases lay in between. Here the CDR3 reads CASSLVGQPEAFF. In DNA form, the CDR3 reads TGCGCCAGCAGCTTGGTGGGGCAGCCTGAAGCTTTCTTT.

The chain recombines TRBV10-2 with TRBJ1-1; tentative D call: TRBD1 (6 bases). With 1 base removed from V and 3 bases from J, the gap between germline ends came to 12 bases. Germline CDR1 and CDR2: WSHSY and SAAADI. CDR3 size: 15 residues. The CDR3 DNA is TGCGCCAGCAGTGAGTACAGGGTCCACGACACTGAAGCTTTCTTT. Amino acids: CASSEYRVHDTEAFF.

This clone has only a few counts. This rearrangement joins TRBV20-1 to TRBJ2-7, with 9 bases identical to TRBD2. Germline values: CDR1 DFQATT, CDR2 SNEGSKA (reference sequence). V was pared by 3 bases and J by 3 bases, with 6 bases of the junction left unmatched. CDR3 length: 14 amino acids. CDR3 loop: CSASSGTSSYEQYF. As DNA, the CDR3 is TGCAGTGCTAGTAGCGGGACTAGCAGCTACGAGCAGTACTTC.

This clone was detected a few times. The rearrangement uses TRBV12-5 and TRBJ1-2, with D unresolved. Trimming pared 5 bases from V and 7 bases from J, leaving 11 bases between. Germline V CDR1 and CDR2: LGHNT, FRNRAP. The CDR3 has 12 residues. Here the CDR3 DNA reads TGTGCTAGTGGTCCCCAGTCGGGTGGCTACACCTTC. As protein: CASGPQSGGYTF. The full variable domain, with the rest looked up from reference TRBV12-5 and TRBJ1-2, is DARVTQTPRHKVTEMGQEVTMRCQPILGHNTVFWYRQTMMQGLELLAYFRNRAPLDDSGMPKDRFSAEMPDATLATLKIQPSEPRDSAVYFCASGPQSGGYTFGSGTRLTVV.

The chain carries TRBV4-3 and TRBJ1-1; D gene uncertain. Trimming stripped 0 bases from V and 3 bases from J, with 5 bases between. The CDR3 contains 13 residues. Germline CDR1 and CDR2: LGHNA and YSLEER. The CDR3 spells CASSQDSYTEAFF. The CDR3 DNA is TGCGCCAGCAGCCAAGATTCGTACACTGAAGCTTTCTTT.

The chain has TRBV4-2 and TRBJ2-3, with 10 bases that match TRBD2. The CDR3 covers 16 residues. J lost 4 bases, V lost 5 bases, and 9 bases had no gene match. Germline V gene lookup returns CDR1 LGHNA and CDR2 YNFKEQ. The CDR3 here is CASSSRAGTSADTQYF. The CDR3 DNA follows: TGTGCCAGCAGCAGCCGAGCCGGGACTAGCGCAGATACGCAGTATTTT.

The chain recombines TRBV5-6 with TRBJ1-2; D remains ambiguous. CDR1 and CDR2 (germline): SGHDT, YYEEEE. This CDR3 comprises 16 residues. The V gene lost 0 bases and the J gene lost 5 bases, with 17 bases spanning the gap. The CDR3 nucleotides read TGTGCCAGCAGCTTGGCCCCCCGACCGGGTGGATATGGCTACACCTTC. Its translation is CASSLAPRPGGYGYTF.